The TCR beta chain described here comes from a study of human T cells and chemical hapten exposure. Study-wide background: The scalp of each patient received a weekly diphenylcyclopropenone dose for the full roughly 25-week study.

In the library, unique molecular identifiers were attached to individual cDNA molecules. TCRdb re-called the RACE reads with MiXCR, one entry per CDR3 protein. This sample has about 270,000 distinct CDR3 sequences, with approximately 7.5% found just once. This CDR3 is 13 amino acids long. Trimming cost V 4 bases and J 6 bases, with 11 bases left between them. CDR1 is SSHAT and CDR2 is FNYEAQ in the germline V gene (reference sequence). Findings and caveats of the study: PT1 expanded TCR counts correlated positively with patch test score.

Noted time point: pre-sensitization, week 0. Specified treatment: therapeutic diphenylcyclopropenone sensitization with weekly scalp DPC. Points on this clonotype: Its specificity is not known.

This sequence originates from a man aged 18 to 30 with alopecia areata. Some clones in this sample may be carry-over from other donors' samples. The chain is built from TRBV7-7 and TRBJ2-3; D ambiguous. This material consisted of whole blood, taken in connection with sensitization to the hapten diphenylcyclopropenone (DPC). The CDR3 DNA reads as TGTGCCAGCAGCTATATGACGGGCGATACGCAGTATTTT. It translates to CASSYMTGDTQYF.